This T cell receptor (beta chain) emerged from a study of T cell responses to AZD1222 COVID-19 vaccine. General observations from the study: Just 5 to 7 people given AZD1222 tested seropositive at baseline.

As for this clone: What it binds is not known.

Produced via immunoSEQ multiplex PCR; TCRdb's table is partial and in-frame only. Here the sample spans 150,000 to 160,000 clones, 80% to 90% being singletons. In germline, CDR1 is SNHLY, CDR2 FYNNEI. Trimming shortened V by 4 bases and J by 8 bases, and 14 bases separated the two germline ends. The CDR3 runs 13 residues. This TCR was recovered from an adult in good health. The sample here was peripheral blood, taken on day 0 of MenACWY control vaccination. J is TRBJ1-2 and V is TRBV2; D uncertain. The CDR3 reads CASSAMQKRGYTF. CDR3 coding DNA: TGTGCCAGCAGTGCGATGCAGAAGAGGGGCTACACCTTC.